The next 9 T cell receptor beta chains were all read from a single sample in a study of shared clonotypes between healthy human individuals. TCRdb's copy holds only in-frame clones and misses some; the assay was immunoSEQ multiplex PCR. The data show around 1.1 million clones, with approximately 80% seen just once and over 0.8% held by the top ten. Source material: memory CD4+ T cells from PBMCs. Sample subset: CD45RA-negative fraction. The source of these receptors is a man aged 18 to 29 in good health. Some clones in this sample may be carry-over from other donors' samples.

This clone was observed a single time. The V gene is TRBV5-6, the J gene TRBJ2-1; TRBD2 agrees at 9 bases. Trimming took 10 bases from V and 9 from J; bases not matched to a gene: 11. There are 13 residues in the CDR3. Germline V gives CDR1 SGHDT, CDR2 YYEEEE. CDR3 bases: TGTGCCTCGGGGCGGGAGGGGTTCGGTGAGCAGTTCTTC. Translating it yields CASGREGFGEQFF.

The V call is TRBV29-1, the J call TRBJ2-1; D unclear. The V end was cut by 2 bases, the J end by 4 bases, with 9 bases between. The CDR3 contains 13 residues. Germline V gene sequence: CDR1 SQVTM, CDR2 ANQGSEA. The CDR3 DNA reads as TGCAGCGTTGAACGTCAGACATACAATGAGCAGTTCTTC. This gives the protein CSVERQTYNEQFF.

This chain uses TRBV14 with TRBJ2-7, with TRBD2 identical over 10 bases. Per the germline V gene, CDR1 is SGHDN and CDR2 is FVKESK. This CDR3 has 15 residues. The V segment lost 4 bases and the J segment 3 bases; nucleotides outside the gene matches: 6. The CDR3 loop reads CASSLRLAGRYEQYF. CDR3 nucleotides: TGTGCCAGCAGCCTACGACTAGCGGGTCGCTACGAGCAGTACTTC.

About this clone: Other DNA variants within this sample encode the same CDR3. The chain combines TRBV18 with TRBJ1-2, with TRBD1 matching over 8 bases. This CDR3 is 14 amino acids long. Germline V lookup: CDR1 KGHSH, CDR2 LQKENI. V was clipped by 6 bases and J by 2 bases; unmatched bases: 5. The CDR3 sequence is CASSLQGENYGYTF. CDR3 in DNA: TGTGCCAGCTCGTTACAGGGGGAGAACTATGGCTACACCTTC.

The genes are TRBV7-2 and TRBJ2-5; the D is unclear. The J call may be wrong; the DNA end is better matched by TRBJ2-7. Germline CDR1 SGHTA, CDR2 FQGNSA. The CDR3 length is 13 residues. The CDR3 region is CASSLDTVYEQYF. The CDR3 nucleotides are TGTGCCAGCAGCTTAGACACTGTCTACGAGCAGTACTTC.

The chain has TRBV5-6 and TRBJ2-3; D is possibly TRBD1 (5 bases). CDR3 length: 15 residues. Trimming left V 1 base short and J 0 bases short, with 9 bases between. CDR1 is SGHDT, CDR2 YYEEEE, per germline. CDR3 region: CASSLSPGSTDTQYF. CDR3 in DNA: TGTGCCAGCAGCTTGAGTCCAGGGAGCACAGATACGCAGTATTTT.

V is TRBV28 and J is TRBJ1-1, with 7 bases fitting TRBD1. Germline CDR1 and CDR2: MDHEN and SYDVKM. CDR3 size: 13 residues. The V segment lost 8 bases and the J segment 4 bases; nucleotides outside the gene matches: 7. CDR3 protein: CASLDREVTEAFF. The CDR3, as DNA: TGTGCCAGCCTAGACAGGGAGGTCACTGAAGCTTTCTTT.

J is TRBJ2-7 and V is TRBV7-6; 8 bases map to TRBD1. The CDR3 extends over 13 amino acids. The germline CDR1 and CDR2 sequences are SGHVS and FNYEAQ. With V trimmed by 6 bases and J by 6 bases, 7 bases remained unmatched. CDR3 bases: TGTGCCAGCAGTTTTGACAGGGGTGGCGAGCAGTACTTC. Residues: CASSFDRGGEQYF.

V usage is TRBV7-9 and J usage is TRBJ1-3; no firm D call. The germline V and J ends were trimmed by 1 base and 4 bases, with 5 bases remaining between them. The CDR3 runs to 13 residues. The germline V gene encodes CDR1 SEHNR and CDR2 FQNEAQ (reference sequence). The CDR3 reads CASSLDGGNTIYF. The CDR3 nucleotides read TGTGCCAGCAGCTTAGACGGGGGAAACACCATATATTTT.